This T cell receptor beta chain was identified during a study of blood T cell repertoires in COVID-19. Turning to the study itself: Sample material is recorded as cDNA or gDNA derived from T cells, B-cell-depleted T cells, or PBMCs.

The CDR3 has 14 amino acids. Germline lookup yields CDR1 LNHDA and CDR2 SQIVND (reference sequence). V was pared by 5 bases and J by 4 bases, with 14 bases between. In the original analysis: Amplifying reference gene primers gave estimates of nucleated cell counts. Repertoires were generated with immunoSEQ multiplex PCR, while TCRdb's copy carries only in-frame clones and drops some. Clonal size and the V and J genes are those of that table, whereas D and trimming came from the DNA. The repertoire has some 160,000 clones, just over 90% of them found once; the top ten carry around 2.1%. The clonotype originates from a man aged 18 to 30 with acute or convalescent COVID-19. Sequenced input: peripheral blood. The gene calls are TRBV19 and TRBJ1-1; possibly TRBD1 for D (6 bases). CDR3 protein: CASSPRGGTTEAFF. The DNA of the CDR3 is TGTGCCAGTAGTCCTAGGGGGGGAACCACTGAAGCTTTCTTT.